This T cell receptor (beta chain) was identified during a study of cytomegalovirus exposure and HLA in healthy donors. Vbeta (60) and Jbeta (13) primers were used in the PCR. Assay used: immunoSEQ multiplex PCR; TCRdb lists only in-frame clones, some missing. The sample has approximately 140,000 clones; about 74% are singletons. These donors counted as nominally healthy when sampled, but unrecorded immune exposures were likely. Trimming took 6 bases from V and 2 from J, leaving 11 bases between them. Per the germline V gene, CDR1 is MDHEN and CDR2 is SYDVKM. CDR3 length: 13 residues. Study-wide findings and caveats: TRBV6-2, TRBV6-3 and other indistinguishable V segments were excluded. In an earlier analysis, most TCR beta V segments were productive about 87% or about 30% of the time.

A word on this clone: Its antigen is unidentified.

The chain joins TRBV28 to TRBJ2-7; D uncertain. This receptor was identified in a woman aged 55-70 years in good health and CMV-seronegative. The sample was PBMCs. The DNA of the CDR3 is TGTGCCAGCAGGGAGTCCCCTACCTACGAGCAGTACTTC. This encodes CASRESPTYEQYF.